This entry features one TCR beta chain sequence. Its antigen is still unknown. The data originate from a study of T cell repertoires in cytomegalovirus infection. Turning to the study itself: As its CMV epitopes, the study selected recently identified HLA-C-restricted and well-studied HLA-B-restricted targets. Indications came from public TCR beta signatures; they pointed to CMV infection and to a matching HLA type.

Trimming took 5 bases from V and 0 from J, leaving 20 bases between them. Germline lookup yields CDR1 SGHRS and CDR2 YFSETQ. The CDR3 is made up of 17 amino acids. Study findings and constraints: Frequencies of public TCR beta families were cumulated, and this identified carriers of CMV plus the relevant HLA. Dominating the ex vivo response were HLA-C-restricted CMV-specific TCR beta clonotypes.

One entry per CDR3 protein results from TCRdb running MiXCR on the reads. The sample lists roughly 920,000 distinct CDR3 sequences, approximately 32% occurring once. This chain links TRBV5-1 with TRBJ1-1; D is perhaps TRBD1 (5 bases). Sample: cultured CD8+ T cells from PBMCs, taken from culture after CMV antigen stimulation. This receptor was obtained from a human donor in good health (CMV status not recorded). Some clones in this sample may be carry-over from other donors' samples. The CDR3 nucleotides read TGCGCCAGCAGATTAAAGAGCCTGGGACGGTTGAACACTGAAGCTTTCTTT. Its translation: CASRLKSLGRLNTEAFF.